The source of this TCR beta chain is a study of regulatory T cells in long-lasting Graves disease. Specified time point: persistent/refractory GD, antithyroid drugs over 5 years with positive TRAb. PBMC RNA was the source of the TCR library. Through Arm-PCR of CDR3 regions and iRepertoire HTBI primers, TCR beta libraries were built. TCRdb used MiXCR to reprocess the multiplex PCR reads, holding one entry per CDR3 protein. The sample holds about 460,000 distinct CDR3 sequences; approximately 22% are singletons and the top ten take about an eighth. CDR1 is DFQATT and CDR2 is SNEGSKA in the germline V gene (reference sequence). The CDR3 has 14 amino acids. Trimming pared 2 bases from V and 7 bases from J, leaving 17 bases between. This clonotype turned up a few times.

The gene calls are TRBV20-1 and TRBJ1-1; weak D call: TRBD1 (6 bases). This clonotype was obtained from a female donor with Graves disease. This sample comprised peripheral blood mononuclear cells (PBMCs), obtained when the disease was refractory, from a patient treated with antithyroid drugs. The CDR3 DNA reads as TGCAGTGCTAGATCGGAACCGGGGGGCAGTGAAGCTTTCTTT. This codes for CSARSEPGGSEAFF.